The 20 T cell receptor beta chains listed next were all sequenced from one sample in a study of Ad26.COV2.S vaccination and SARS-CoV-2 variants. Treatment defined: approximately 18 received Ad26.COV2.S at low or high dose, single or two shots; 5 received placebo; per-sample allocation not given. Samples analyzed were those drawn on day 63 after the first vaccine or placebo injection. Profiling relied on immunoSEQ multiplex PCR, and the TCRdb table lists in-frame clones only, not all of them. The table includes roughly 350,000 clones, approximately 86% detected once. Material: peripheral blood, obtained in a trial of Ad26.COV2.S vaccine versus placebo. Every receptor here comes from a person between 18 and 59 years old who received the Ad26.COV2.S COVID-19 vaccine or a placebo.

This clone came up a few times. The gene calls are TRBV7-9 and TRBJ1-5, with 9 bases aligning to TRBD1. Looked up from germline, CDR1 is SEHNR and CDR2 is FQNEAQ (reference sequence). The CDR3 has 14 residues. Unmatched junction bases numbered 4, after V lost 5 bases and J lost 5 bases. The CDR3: CASSLTGGDQPQHF. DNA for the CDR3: TGTGCCAGCAGCCTCACAGGGGGCGATCAGCCCCAGCATTTT.

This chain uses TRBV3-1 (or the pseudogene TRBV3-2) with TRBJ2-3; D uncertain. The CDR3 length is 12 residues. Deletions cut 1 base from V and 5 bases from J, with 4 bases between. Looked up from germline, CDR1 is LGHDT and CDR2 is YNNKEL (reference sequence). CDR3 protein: CASSQVRDTQYF. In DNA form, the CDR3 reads TGTGCCAGCAGCCAAGTAAGAGATACGCAGTATTTT.

CDR3 nucleotide sequence: TGCGCCAGCAGCCAAGGCCACAGGAACGGAAACACCATATATTTT. This translates into CASSQGHRNGNTIYF. The V call is TRBV4-3, the J call TRBJ1-3, with a possible D match to TRBD1 (5 bases). This CDR3 has 15 residues. V lost 1 base to trimming and J lost 4 bases, with 11 bases between them. Per germline, CDR1 LGHNA and CDR2 YSLEER.

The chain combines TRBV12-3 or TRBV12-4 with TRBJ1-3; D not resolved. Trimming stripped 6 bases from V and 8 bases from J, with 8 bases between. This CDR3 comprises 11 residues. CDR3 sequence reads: CASSTQHTIYF. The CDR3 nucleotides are TGTGCCAGCAGCACCCAGCACACCATATATTTT.

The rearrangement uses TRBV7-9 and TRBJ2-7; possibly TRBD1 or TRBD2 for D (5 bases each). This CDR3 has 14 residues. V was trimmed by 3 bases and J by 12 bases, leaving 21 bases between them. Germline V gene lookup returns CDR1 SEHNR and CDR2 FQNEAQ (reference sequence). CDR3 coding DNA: TGTGCCAGCAGCTTCGGGACGGCCCCCGGGTCGCGGTACTTC. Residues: CASSFGTAPGSRYF. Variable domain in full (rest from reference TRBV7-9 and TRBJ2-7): DTGVSQNPRHKITKRGQNVTFRCDPISEHNRLYWYRQTLGQGPEFLTYFQNEAQLEKSRLLSDRFSAERPKGSFSTLEIQRTEQGDSAMYLCASSFGTAPGSRYFGPGTRLTVT.

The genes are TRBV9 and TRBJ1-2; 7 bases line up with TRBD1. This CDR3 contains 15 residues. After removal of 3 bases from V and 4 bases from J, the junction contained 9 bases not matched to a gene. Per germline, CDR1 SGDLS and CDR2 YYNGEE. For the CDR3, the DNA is TGTGCCAGCAGCGGGGACAGCACAGGTACCTATGGCTACACCTTC. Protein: CASSGDSTGTYGYTF.

CDR3 region: CASSQTKSYEQYF. CDR3 bases: TGTGCCAGCAGCCAGACTAAGTCCTACGAGCAGTACTTC. The chain couples TRBV3-1 (or the pseudogene TRBV3-2) to TRBJ2-7, with D perhaps TRBD2 (5 bases). The CDR3 is 13 amino acids. Trimming took off 3 bases at V and 1 base at J, with 7 bases between the two ends. The germline gives CDR1 LGHDT, CDR2 YNNKEL (reference sequence).

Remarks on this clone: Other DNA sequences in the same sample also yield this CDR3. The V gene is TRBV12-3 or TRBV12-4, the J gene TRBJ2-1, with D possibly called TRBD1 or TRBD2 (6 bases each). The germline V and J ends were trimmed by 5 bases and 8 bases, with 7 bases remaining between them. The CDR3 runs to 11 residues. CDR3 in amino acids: CASSRGDEQFF. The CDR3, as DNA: TGTGCCAGCAGTAGGGGGGATGAGCAGTTCTTC.

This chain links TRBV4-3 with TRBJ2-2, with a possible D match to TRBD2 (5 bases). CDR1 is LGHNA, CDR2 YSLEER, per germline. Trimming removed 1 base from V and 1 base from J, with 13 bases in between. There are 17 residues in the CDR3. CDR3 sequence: CASSQGGTSWNTGELFF. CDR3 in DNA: TGCGCCAGCAGCCAAGGGGGTACTAGTTGGAACACCGGGGAGCTGTTTTTT.

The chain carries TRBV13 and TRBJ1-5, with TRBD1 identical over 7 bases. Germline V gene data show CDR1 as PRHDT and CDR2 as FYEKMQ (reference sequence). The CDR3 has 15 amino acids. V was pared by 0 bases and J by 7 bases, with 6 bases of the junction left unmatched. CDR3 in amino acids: CASSLGRQGGQPQHF. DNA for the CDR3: TGTGCCAGCAGCTTAGGCCGACAGGGCGGGCAGCCCCAGCATTTT.

The CDR3 reads CASSSGGATNEKLFF. CDR3 bases: TGTGCCAGCAGTTCGGGGGGCGCGACTAATGAAAAACTGTTTTTT. The chain carries TRBV6-6 and TRBJ1-4, with D possibly TRBD1 on 6 matching bases. The V and J ends lost 4 bases and 2 bases respectively, with 11 bases between them. Germline CDR1 reads MNHNY; CDR2 reads SVGAGI (reference sequence). CDR3 length equals 15 residues.

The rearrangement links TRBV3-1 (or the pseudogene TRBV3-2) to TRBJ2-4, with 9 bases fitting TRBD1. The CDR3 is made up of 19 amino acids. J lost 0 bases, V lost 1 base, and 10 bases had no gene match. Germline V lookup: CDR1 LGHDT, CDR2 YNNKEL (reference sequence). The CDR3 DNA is TGTGCCAGCAGCCAAGTTGGGGACAGGGTGCCCCTAGCCAAAAACATTCAGTACTTC. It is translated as CASSQVGDRVPLAKNIQYF.

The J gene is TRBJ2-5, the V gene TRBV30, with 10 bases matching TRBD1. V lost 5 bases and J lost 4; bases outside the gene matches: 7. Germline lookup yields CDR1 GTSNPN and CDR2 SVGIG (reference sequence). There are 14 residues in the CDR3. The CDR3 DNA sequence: TGTGCCTGGGAGCCGGGACAGGGGATAGAGACCCAGTACTTC. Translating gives CAWEPGQGIETQYF.

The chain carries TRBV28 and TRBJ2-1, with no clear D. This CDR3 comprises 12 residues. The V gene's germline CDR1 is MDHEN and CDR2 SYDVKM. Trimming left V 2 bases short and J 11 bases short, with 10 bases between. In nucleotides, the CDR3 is TGTGCCAGCAGTTTAAAGGTCGGACAGCAGTTCTTC. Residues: CASSLKVGQQFF.

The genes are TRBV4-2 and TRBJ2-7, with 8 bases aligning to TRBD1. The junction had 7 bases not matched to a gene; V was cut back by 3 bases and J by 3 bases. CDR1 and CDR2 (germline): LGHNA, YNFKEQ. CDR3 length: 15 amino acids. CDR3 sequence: CASSHTDRGGYEQYF. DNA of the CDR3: TGTGCCAGCAGCCACACAGACAGGGGAGGCTACGAGCAGTACTTC.

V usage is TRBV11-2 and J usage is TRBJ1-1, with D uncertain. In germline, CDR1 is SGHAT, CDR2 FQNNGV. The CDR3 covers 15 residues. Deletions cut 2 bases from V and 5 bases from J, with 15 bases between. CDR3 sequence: CASSLSVTIWTEAFF. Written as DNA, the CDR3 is TGTGCCAGCAGCTTATCCGTAACAATCTGGACTGAAGCTTTCTTT.

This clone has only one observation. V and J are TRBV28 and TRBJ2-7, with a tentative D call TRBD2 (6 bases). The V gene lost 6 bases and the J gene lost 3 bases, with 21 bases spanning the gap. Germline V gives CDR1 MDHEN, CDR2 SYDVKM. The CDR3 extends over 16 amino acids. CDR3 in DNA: TGTGCCAGCAGCTCTCTGTCCCCCCGGGGACTCTACGAGCAGTACTTC. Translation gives CASSSLSPRGLYEQYF.

CDR3 nucleotides: TGTGCCAGCAGCCAGCGTGGACGAGGCTACAATTCACCCCTCCACTTT. Translated, it gives CASSQRGRGYNSPLHF. The chain links TRBV3-1 (or the pseudogene TRBV3-2) to TRBJ1-6; D gene unclear. Germline values: CDR1 LGHDT, CDR2 YNNKEL (reference sequence). Trimming shortened V by 3 bases and J by 7 bases, and 16 bases separated the two germline ends. This CDR3 is 16 amino acids long.

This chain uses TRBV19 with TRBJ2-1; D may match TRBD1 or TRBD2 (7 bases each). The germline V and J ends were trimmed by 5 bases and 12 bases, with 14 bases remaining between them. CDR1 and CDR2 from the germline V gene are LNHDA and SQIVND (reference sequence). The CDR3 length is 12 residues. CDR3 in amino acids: CASSQGGALQFF. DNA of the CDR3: TGTGCCAGTAGTCAGGGGGGGGCGCTGCAGTTCTTC.

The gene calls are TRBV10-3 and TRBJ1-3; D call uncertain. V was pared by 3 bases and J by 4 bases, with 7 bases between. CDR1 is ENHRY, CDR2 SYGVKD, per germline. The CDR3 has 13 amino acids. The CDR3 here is CAISEGRGNTIYF. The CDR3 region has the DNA TGTGCCATCAGTGAAGGCCGGGGAAACACCATATATTTT.